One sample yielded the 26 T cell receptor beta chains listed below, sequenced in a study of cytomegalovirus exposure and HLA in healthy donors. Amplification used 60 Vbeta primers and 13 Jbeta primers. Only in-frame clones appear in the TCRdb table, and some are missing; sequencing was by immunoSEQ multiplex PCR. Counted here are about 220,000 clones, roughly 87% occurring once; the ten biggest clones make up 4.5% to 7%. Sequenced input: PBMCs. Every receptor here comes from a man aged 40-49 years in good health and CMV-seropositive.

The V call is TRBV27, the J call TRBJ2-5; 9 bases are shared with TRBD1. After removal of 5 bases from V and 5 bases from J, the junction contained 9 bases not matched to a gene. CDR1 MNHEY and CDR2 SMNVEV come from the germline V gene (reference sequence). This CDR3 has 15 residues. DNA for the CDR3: TGTGCCAGCAGTCCGAGACAGGGGGGGATGGAGACCCAGTACTTC. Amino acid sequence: CASSPRQGGMETQYF.

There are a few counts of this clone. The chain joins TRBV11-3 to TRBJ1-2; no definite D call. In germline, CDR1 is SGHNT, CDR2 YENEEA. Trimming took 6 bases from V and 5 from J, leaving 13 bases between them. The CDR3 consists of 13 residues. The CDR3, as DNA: TGTGCCAGCAGGGATGGGCGGACTTATGGCTACACCTTC. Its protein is CASRDGRTYGYTF. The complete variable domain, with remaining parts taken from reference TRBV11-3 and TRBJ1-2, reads EAGVVQSPRYKIIEKKQPVAFWCNPISGHNTLYWYLQNLGQGPELLIRYENEEAVDDSQLPKDRFSAERLKGVDSTLKIQPAELGDSAVYLCASRDGRTYGYTFGSGTRLTVV.

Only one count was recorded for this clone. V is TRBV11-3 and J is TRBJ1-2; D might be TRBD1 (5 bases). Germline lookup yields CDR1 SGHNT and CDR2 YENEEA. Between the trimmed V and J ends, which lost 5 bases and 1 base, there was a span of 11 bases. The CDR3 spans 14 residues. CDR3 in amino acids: CASSLNRNNYGYTF. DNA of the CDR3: TGTGCCAGCAGCCTGAACAGGAATAACTATGGCTACACCTTC.

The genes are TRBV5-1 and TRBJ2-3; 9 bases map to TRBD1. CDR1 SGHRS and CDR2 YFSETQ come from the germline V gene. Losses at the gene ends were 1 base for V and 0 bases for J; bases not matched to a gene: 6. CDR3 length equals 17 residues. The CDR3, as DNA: TGCGCCAGCAGCTTGTTGGGACAGGGATTAAGCACAGATACGCAGTATTTT. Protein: CASSLLGQGLSTDTQYF.

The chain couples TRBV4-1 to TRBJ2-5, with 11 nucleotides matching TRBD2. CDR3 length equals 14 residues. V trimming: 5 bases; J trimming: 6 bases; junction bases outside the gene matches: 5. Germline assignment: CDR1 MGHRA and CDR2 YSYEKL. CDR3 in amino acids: CASSFTSGSQTQYF. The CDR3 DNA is TGCGCCAGCAGCTTCACTAGCGGGAGTCAGACCCAGTACTTC.

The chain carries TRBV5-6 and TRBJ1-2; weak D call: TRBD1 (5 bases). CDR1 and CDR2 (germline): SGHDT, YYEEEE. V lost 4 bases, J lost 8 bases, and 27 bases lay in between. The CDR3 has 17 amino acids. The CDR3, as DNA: TGTGCCAGCAGCCTCCCGGACACTGAAATAGCAACAGGCGGCTACACCTTC. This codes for CASSLPDTEIATGGYTF.

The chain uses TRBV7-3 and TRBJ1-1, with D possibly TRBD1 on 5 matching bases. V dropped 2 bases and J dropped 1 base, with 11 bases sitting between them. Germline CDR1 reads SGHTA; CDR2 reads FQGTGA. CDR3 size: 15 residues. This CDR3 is CASSLVGGENTEAFF. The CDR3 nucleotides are TGTGCCAGCAGCTTAGTGGGGGGGGAGAACACTGAAGCTTTCTTT.

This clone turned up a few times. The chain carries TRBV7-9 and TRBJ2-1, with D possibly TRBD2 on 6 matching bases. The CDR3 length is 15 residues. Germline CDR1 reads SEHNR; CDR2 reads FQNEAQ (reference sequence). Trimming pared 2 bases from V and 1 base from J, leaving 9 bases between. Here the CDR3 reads CASSLRAGSYNEQFF. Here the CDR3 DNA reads TGTGCCAGCAGCTTAAGGGCGGGATCCTACAATGAGCAGTTCTTC.

For the CDR3, the DNA is TGTGCCAGCAGCTTACGGGGGACAGGGGTGGATGAGCAGTTCTTC. This translates into CASSLRGTGVDEQFF. The chain links TRBV11-3 to TRBJ2-1; 10 nucleotides match TRBD1. The J segment lost 8 bases and the V segment lost 2 bases, leaving 6 bases of the junction unmatched. CDR1 is SGHNT and CDR2 is YENEEA in the germline V gene. The CDR3 is made up of 15 amino acids.

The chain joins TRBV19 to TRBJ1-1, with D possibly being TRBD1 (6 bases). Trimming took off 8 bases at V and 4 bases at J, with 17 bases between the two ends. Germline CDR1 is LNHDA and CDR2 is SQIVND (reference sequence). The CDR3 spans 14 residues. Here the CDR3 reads CASRWVGAGTEAFF. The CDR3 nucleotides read TGTGCCAGTCGGTGGGTGGGGGCGGGCACTGAAGCTTTCTTT.

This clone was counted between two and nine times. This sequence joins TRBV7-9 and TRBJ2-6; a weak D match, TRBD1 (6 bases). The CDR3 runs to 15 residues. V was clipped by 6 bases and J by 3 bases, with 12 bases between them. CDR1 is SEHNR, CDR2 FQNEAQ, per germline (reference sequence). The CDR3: CASSTGFSGANVLTF. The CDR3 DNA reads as TGTGCCAGCAGTACAGGGTTCAGTGGGGCCAACGTCCTGACTTTC.

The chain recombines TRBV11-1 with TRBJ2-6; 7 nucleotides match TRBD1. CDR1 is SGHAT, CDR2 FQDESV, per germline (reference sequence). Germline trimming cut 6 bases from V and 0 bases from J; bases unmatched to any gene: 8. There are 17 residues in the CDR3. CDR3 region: CASRKTGIGSGANVLTF. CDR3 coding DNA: TGTGCCAGCAGGAAGACAGGGATTGGCTCTGGGGCCAACGTCCTGACTTTC.

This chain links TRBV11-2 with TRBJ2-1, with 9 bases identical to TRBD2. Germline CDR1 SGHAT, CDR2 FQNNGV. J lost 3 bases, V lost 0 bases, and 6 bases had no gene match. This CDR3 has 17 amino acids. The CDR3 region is CASSLETSGVIYNEQFF. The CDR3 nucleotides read TGTGCCAGCAGCTTAGAGACTAGCGGAGTTATCTACAATGAGCAGTTCTTC.

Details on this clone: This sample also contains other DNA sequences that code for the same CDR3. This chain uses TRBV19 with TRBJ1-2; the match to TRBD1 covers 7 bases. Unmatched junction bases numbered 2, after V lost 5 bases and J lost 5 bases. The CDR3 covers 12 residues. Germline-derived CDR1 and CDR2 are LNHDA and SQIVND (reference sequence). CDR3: CASSETGYGYTF. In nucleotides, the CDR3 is TGTGCCAGTAGTGAGACAGGGTATGGCTACACCTTC. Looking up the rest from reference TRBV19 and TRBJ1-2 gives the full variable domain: DGGITQSPKYLFRKEGQNVTLSCEQNLNHDAMYWYRQDPGQGLRLIYYSQIVNDFQKGDIAEGYSVSREKKESFPLTVTSAQKNPTAFYLCASSETGYGYTFGSGTRLTVV.

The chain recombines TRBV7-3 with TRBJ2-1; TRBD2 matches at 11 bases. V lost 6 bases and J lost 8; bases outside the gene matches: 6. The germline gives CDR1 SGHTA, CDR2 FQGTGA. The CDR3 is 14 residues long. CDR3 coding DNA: TGTGCCAGCAGTGGTAGCGGGAGGGCAGATGAGCAGTTCTTC. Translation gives CASSGSGRADEQFF.

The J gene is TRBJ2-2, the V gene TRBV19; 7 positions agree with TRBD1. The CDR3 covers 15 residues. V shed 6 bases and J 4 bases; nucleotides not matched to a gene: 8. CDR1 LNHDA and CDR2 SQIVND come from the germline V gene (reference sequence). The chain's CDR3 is CASSWDSLITGELFF. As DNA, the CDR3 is TGTGCCAGTAGCTGGGACAGTCTTATCACCGGGGAGCTGTTTTTT.

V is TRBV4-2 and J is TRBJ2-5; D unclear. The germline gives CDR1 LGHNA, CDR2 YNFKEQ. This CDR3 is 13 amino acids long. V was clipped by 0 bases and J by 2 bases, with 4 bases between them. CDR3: CASSQDPQETQYF. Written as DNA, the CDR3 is TGTGCCAGCAGCCAAGATCCTCAAGAGACCCAGTACTTC.

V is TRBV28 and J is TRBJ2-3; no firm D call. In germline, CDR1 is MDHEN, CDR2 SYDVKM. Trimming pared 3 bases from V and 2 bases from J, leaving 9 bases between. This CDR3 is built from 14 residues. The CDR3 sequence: CASSFGEATDTQYF. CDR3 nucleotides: TGTGCCAGCAGTTTTGGAGAGGCCACAGATACGCAGTATTTT.

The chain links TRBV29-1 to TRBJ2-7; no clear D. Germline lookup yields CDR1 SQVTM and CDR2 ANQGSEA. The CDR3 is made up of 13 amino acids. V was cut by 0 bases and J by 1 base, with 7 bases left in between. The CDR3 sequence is CSVEDQVSYEQYF. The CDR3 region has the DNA TGCAGCGTTGAAGATCAGGTTTCCTACGAGCAGTACTTC.

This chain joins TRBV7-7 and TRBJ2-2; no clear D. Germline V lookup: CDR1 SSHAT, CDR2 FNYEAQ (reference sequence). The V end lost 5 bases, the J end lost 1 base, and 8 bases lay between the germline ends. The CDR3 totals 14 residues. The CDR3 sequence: CASSPHKNTGELFF. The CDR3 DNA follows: TGTGCCAGCAGCCCCCACAAGAACACCGGGGAGCTGTTTTTT.

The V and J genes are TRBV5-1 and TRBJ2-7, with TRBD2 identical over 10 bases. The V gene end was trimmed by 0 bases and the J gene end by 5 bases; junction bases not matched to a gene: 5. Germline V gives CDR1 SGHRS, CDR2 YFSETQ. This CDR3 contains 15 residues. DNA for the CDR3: TGCGCCAGCAGCTTGGGAGCGGGAGGGCTTAACGAGCAGTACGTC. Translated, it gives CASSLGAGGLNEQYV.

CDR3 nucleotide sequence: TGTGCCAGCAGTGAGACTGAGTCGCAGTTCTTC. This codes for CASSETESQFF. The chain combines TRBV2 with TRBJ2-1; D call uncertain. V was clipped by 3 bases and J by 12 bases, with 9 bases between them. The CDR3 loop spans 11 amino acids. Germline values: CDR1 SNHLY, CDR2 FYNNEI.

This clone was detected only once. The CDR3 loop reads CASSQNGLAGDRWETQYF. The CDR3 nucleotides are TGCGCCAGCAGTCAAAACGGGCTAGCGGGAGATAGGTGGGAGACCCAGTACTTC. J is TRBJ2-5 and V is TRBV23-1, with 10 bases fitting TRBD2. TRBV23-1 is noted as an ORF with a role that remains uncertain. CDR3 length equals 18 residues. J was trimmed by 5 bases and V by 2 bases; bases with no gene match: 14.

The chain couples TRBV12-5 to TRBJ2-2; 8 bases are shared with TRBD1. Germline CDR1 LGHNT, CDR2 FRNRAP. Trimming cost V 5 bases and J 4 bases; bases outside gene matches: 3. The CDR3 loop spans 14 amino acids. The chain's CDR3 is CASGSGQGTGELFF. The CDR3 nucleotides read TGTGCTAGTGGTAGCGGACAGGGCACCGGGGAGCTGTTTTTT.

The DNA of the CDR3 is TGTGCCGCCTCTTCTACAGGGGACGAGACCCAGTACTTC. Translating gives CAASSTGDETQYF. The chain is built from TRBV10-3 and TRBJ2-5; 7 bases are shared with TRBD1. With V trimmed by 11 bases and J by 5 bases, 11 bases remained unmatched. Germline loops: CDR1 ENHRY, CDR2 SYGVKD. The CDR3 spans 13 residues.

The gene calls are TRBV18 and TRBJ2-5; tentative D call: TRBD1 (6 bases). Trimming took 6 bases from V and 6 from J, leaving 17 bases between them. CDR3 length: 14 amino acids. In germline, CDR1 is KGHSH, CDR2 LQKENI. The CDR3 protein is CASSPRDTEKTQYF. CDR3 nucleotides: TGTGCCAGCTCGCCCCGGGACACAGAAAAGACCCAGTACTTC.